This TCR beta chain originates from a study of T cell clonality in common variable immunodeficiency. General study points: What drives increased CVID clonality needs T cell subpopulation sequencing. Common variable immunodeficiency TCR beta sequences reportedly had fewer deletions and N-nucleotide insertions.

Generated by immunoSEQ multiplex PCR, the TCRdb table keeps only in-frame clones and is missing some. The sample has over 15,000 clones. On this clone: The antigen remains unidentified. The read is 3 residues too short to cover the CDR3 end, so that end is filled in from the germline J gene.

J gave up 3 bases and V 1 base, and 7 bases lay outside the gene matches. CDR1 and CDR2 from the germline V gene are SGHVS and FQNEAQ. CDR3 size: 16 residues. The specimen sequenced was peripheral blood mononuclear cells. The receptor's source is a human donor with common variable immunodeficiency. The chain has TRBV7-8 and TRBJ2-7, with 9 bases identical to TRBD1. CDR3: CASSLEGDRVYYEQYF. CDR3 DNA (partial): TGTGCCAGCAGCTTAGAGGGGGACAGGGTGTACTACGAG.